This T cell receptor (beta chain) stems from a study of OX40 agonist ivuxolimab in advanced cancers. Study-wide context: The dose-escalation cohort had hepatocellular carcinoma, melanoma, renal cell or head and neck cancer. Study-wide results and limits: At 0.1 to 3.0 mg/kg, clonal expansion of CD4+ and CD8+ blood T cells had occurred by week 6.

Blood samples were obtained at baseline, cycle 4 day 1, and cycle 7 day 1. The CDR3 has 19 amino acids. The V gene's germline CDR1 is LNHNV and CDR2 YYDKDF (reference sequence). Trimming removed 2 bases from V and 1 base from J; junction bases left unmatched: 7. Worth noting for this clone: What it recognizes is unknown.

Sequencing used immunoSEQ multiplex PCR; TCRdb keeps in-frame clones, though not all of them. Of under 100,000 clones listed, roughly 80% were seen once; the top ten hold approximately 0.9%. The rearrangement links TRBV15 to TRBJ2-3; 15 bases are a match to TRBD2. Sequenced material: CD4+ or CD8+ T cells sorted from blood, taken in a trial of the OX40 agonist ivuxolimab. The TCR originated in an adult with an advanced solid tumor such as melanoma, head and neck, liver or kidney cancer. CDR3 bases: TGTGCCACCAGCAGACCTTTAGGACTAGCGGGGGGGCGCACAGATACGCAGTATTTT. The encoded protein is CATSRPLGLAGGRTDTQYF.